What follows describes a single T cell receptor (beta chain). Its antigen is not known. Trimming left V 8 bases short and J 4 bases short, with 11 bases between. Germline CDR1 LNHNV, CDR2 YYDKDF (reference sequence). The CDR3 is 12 amino acids. Isolated per sample were at least 7 million PBMCs. For the second PCR, which ran for 7 to 11 cycles, a sample-barcoded 5' primer and a J-beta primer mix were used. Every cDNA molecule bore a tag from a template-switch adaptor containing 12 random nucleotides. Each CDR3 protein gets one entry after TCRdb re-called the 5' RACE reads with MiXCR. Counted here are over 600,000 distinct CDR3 sequences, around 20% occurring once; the ten biggest clones make up around 3.4%. This sample was taken from a study of blood T cells in healthy people across ages. The study's findings and limits: Compared with aged donors, long-lived donors showed fewer expanded clones, suggesting selection. Total diversity from one million sequenced T cells was likely underestimated.

The sample comprised blood. The source is a man in his 70s in good health. The J gene is TRBJ2-5, the V gene TRBV15; no reliable D call. The CDR3 sequence is CATGPVRETQYF. The CDR3 nucleotides read TGTGCCACCGGCCCCGTTCGAGAGACCCAGTACTTC.